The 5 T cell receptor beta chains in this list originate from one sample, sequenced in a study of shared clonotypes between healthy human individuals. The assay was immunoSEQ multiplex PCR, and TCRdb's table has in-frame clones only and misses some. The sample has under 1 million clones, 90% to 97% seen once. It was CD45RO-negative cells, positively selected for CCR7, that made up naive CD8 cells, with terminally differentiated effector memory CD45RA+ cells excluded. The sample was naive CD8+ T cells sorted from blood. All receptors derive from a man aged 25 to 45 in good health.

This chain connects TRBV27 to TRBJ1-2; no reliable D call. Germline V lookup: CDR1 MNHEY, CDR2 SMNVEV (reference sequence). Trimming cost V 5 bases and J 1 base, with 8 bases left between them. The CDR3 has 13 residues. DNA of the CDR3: TGTGCCAGCAGTCCCGGGATTAACTATGGCTACACCTTC. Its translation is CASSPGINYGYTF.

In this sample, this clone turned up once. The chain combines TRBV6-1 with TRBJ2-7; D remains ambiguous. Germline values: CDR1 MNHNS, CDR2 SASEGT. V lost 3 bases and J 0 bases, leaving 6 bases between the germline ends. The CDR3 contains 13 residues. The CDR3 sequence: CASSESASYEQYF. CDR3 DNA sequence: TGTGCCAGCAGTGAGTCAGCCTCCTACGAGCAGTACTTC.

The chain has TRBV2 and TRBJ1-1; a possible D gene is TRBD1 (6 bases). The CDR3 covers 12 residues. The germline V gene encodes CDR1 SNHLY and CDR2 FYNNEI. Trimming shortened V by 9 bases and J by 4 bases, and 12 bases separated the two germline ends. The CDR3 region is CASLDRSTEAFF. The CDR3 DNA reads TGTGCCAGTTTAGACAGGTCCACTGAAGCTTTCTTT.

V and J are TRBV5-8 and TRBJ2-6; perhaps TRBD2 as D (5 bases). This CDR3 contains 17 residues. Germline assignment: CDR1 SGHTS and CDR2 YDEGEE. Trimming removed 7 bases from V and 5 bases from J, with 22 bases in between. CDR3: CASAGDHPHSRANVLTF. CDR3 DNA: TGTGCCAGCGCCGGGGATCATCCACACAGTCGGGCCAACGTCCTGACTTTC. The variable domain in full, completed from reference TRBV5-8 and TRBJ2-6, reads EAGVTQSPTHLIKTRGQQATLRCSPISGHTSVYWYQQALGLGLQFLLWYDEGEERNRGNFPPRFSGRQFPNYSSELNVNALELEDSALYLCASAGDHPHSRANVLTFGAGSRLTVL.

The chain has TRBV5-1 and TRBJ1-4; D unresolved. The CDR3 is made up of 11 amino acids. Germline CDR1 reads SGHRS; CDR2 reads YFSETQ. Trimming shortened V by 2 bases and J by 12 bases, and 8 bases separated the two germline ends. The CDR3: CASSLAGELFF. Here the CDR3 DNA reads TGCGCCAGCAGCTTAGCCGGTGAACTGTTTTTT.